Shown below are 10 T cell receptor beta chains from a single sample sequenced in a study of cytomegalovirus exposure and HLA in healthy donors. A multiplex PCR was run with 60 Vbeta primers and 13 Jbeta primers. Clones were read by immunoSEQ multiplex PCR, and TCRdb kept only the in-frame ones, dropping some. Of around 100,000 clones in the sample, around 57% were seen once. The sequencing input was PBMCs. The receptors here all came from a human donor in good health.

V gene TRBV19 combines with J gene TRBJ2-7; a weak D match, TRBD2 (6 bases). The CDR3 has 15 amino acids. With 3 bases removed from V and 2 bases from J, the gap between germline ends came to 14 bases. Germline V gives CDR1 LNHDA, CDR2 SQIVND (reference sequence). CDR3 loop: CASSMGSGGTYEQYF. The DNA for the CDR3 is TGTGCCAGTAGTATGGGGTCCGGAGGGACCTACGAGCAGTACTTC.

The chain links TRBV6-1 to TRBJ1-1; 8 bases match TRBD1. The germline V gene encodes CDR1 MNHNS and CDR2 SASEGT. V gave up 2 bases and J gave up 5 bases; unmatched junction bases: 13. The CDR3 runs 17 residues. The CDR3 loop reads CASSEYGTGFLSTEAFF. CDR3 sequence (DNA): TGTGCCAGCAGTGAATATGGGACAGGCTTTCTGAGTACTGAAGCTTTCTTT.

This chain's CDR3 is CASSQGGQFSYEQYF. The CDR3 nucleotides read TGTGCCAGCAGCCAAGGGGGACAGTTTTCCTACGAGCAGTACTTC. This chain connects TRBV28 to TRBJ2-7; 7 bases map to TRBD1. The CDR3 is 15 residues long. The V and J ends lost 6 bases and 1 base, in that order; junction bases with no gene match: 9. Germline CDR1 MDHEN, CDR2 SYDVKM.

This chain joins TRBV30 and TRBJ2-1; TRBD2 agrees at 9 bases. There are 15 residues in the CDR3. Germline trimming cut 0 bases from V and 7 bases from J; bases unmatched to any gene: 7. Per germline, CDR1 GTSNPN and CDR2 SVGIG (reference sequence). CDR3 in DNA: TGTGCCTGGAGTGTAGTTGGCGGGAGGGGGAATGAGCAGTTCTTC. Residues: CAWSVVGGRGNEQFF.

This chain connects TRBV2 to TRBJ2-1, with 8 positions matching TRBD2. This CDR3 comprises 13 residues. J was trimmed by 10 bases and V by 7 bases; bases with no gene match: 9. From germline, CDR1 is SNHLY and CDR2 FYNNEI. The CDR3 sequence is CASKGGRFREQFF. As DNA, the CDR3 is TGTGCCAGCAAAGGCGGGAGGTTTAGGGAGCAGTTCTTC. Filled out from reference TRBV2 and TRBJ2-1, the complete variable domain reads EPEVTQTPSHQVTQMGQEVILRCVPISNHLYFYWYRQILGQKVEFLVSFYNNEISEKSEIFDDQFSVERPDGSNFTLKIRSTKLEDSAMYFCASKGGRFREQFFGPGTRLTVL.

This clone has a handful of counts. The CDR3 region is CASSAKTGDNYGYTF. In DNA form, the CDR3 reads TGTGCCAGCAGCGCCAAGACAGGGGACAACTATGGCTACACCTTC. V is TRBV2 and J is TRBJ1-2; 8 nucleotides align to TRBD1. The germline CDR1 and CDR2 sequences are SNHLY and FYNNEI. Trimming cost V 6 bases and J 2 bases; bases outside gene matches: 8. The CDR3 is 15 amino acids.

The chain joins TRBV5-4 to TRBJ2-2; 7 bases line up with TRBD2. The CDR3 loop spans 16 amino acids. Germline V gene data show CDR1 as SGHNT and CDR2 as YYREEE (reference sequence). Trimming took 1 base from V and 2 from J; bases not matched to a gene: 5. CDR3 nucleotide sequence: TGTGCCAGCAGCTTGATAGGGACTACCAACACCGGGGAGCTGTTTTTT. Its protein is CASSLIGTTNTGELFF.

The chain uses TRBV6-1 and TRBJ1-3; 11 nucleotides align to TRBD1. With 6 bases clipped from V and 4 bases from J, the junction kept 5 bases outside the gene matches. Germline CDR1 MNHNS, CDR2 SASEGT. The CDR3 extends over 15 amino acids. CDR3 protein: CASSGQGAQGNTIYF. The CDR3 coding sequence is TGTGCCAGCAGCGGACAGGGGGCGCAGGGAAACACCATATATTTT.

The rearrangement uses TRBV11-2 and TRBJ2-6; 10 bases are a match to TRBD1. CDR3 length equals 17 residues. The J segment lost 3 bases and the V segment lost 5 bases, leaving 7 bases of the junction unmatched. Germline V gene lookup returns CDR1 SGHAT and CDR2 FQNNGV. In DNA form, the CDR3 reads TGTGCCAGCAGCCGGGACAGGGGCTTAGGTGGGGCCAACGTCCTGACTTTC. Amino acids: CASSRDRGLGGANVLTF.

This clone was detected only a few times. The CDR3 sequence is CASRGREGSYEQYF. The CDR3 DNA follows: TGTGCCAGCAGGGGGCGGGAGGGGTCCTACGAGCAGTACTTC. J is TRBJ2-7 and V is TRBV25-1; the match to TRBD2 covers 9 bases. The length of the CDR3 is 14 residues. From germline, CDR1 is MGHDK and CDR2 SYGVNS. The V gene end was trimmed by 6 bases and the J gene end by 1 base; junction bases not matched to a gene: 4.